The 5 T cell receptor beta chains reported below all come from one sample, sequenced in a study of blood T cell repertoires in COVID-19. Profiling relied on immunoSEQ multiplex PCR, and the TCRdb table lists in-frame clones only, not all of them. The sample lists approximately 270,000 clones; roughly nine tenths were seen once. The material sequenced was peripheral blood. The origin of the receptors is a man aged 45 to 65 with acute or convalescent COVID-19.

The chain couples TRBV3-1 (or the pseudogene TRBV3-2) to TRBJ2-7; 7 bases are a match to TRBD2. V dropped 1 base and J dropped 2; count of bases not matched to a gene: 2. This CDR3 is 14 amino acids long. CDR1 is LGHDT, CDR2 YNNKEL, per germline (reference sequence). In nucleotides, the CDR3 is TGTGCCAGCAGCCAAGGAGCGGGGCCCTACGAGCAGTACTTC. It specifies CASSQGAGPYEQYF.

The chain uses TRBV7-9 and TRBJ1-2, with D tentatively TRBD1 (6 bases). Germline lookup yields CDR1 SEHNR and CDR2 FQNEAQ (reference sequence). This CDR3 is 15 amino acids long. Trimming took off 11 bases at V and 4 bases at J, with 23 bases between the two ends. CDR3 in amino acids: CASKEGQSNFYGYTF. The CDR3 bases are TGTGCCTCCAAGGAAGGACAGTCGAATTTCTATGGCTACACCTTC.

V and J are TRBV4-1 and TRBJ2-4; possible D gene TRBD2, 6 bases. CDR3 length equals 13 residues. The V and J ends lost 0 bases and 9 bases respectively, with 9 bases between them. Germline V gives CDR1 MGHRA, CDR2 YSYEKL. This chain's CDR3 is CASSQDLEGIQYF. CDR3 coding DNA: TGCGCCAGCAGCCAAGATCTGGAGGGCATTCAGTACTTC.

CDR3 DNA: TGTGCCAGCACCACAGGGGGGCAATACATTCAGTACTTC. This encodes CASTTGGQYIQYF. The chain recombines TRBV2 with TRBJ2-4, with 8 bases aligning to TRBD1. The CDR3 length is 13 residues. Germline V gives CDR1 SNHLY, CDR2 FYNNEI. Trimming removed 7 bases from V and 8 bases from J; junction bases left unmatched: 7. Filled out from reference TRBV2 and TRBJ2-4, the complete variable domain reads EPEVTQTPSHQVTQMGQEVILRCVPISNHLYFYWYRQILGQKVEFLVSFYNNEISEKSEIFDDQFSVERPDGSNFTLKIRSTKLEDSAMYFCASTTGGQYIQYFGAGTRLSVL.

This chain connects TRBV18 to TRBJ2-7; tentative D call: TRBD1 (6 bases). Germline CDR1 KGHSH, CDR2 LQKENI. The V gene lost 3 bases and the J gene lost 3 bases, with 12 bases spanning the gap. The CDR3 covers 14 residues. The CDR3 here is CASSPLGRGYEQYF. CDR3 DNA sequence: TGTGCCAGCTCACCTTTAGGCAGGGGCTACGAGCAGTACTTC.